This T cell receptor (beta chain) is drawn from a study of shared clonotypes between healthy human individuals. In germline, CDR1 is MNHEY, CDR2 SMNVEV (reference sequence). The CDR3 contains 14 residues. Trimming shortened V by 6 bases and J by 0 bases, and 10 bases separated the two germline ends. The test was conducted at deep level. Sequencing used immunoSEQ multiplex PCR; TCRdb keeps in-frame clones, though not all of them. This table holds about 2.2 million clones, around 95% found once. Comments on this clone: Other DNA sequences in this specimen translate into the identical CDR3.

CD45RO-negative CD8 cells positively selected for CCR7 made up the naive population, which excluded terminally differentiated effector memory CD45RA+ cells. The chain carries TRBV27 and TRBJ2-3; tentative D call: TRBD2 (6 bases). Sequencing input: naive CD8+ T cells from PBMCs. The receptor's source is a man aged 18 to 35 in good health. Some clones in this sample may be carry-over from other donors' samples. The CDR3 loop reads CASSWAGSTDTQYF. The CDR3 coding sequence is TGTGCCAGCAGCTGGGCGGGGAGCACAGATACGCAGTATTTT.